This T cell receptor beta chain derives from a study of beta chain features in type 1 diabetes. Study outcomes and limitations: Patients with Type 1 diabetes showed moderately but significantly shorter TCRB CDR3s in all four CD4+ subsets. Lower insertion and higher deletion counts appeared at VDJ junctions in type 1 diabetes patients.

This clone was counted only a few times. Its antigen is still unknown. The isolated RNA, all of it, was reverse transcribed, so expressed TCRB transcripts were what got sequenced. Method: immunoSEQ multiplex PCR; TCRdb's copy keeps in-frame clones and lacks some. The table has 400,000 or so clones, 8% to 10% seen once. Germline-derived CDR1 and CDR2 are SGHTA and FQGNSA. This CDR3 spans 17 amino acids. V lost 4 bases and J lost 3, with 21 bases in between. The source of this sequence is a man younger than 45 with type 1 diabetes. The sample comprised central memory CD4+ T cells from blood. The chain uses TRBV7-2 and TRBJ1-1; TRBD1 is a possible D gene (5 bases). The CDR3 loop reads CASSSPAAPGKDTEAFF. The DNA for the CDR3 is TGTGCCAGCAGCTCCCCCGCCGCCCCAGGGAAGGACACTGAAGCTTTCTTT.